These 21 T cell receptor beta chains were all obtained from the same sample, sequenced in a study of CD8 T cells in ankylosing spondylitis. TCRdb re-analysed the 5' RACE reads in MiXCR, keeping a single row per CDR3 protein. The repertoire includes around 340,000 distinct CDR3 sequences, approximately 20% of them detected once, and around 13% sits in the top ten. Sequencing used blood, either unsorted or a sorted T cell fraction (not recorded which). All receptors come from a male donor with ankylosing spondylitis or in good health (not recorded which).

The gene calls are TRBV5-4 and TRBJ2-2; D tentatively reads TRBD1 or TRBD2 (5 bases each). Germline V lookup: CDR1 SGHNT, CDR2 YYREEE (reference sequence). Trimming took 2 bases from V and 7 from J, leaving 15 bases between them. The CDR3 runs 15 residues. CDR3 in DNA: TGTGCCAGCAGCTTTTTAGGGGCCCGGGGCGGGGAGCTGTTTTTT. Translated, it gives CASSFLGARGGELFF.

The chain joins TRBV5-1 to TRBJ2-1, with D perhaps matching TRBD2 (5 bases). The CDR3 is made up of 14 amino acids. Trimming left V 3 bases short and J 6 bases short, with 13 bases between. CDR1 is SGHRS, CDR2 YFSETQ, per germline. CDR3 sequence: CASSSPPLVNEQFF. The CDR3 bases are TGCGCCAGCAGCTCCCCTCCACTAGTCAATGAGCAGTTCTTC.

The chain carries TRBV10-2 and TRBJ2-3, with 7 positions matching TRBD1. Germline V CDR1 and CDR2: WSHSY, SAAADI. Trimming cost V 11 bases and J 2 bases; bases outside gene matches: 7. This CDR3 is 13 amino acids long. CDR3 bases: TGCGCCGGTAGACAGGGATCCACAGATACGCAGTATTTT. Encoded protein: CAGRQGSTDTQYF.

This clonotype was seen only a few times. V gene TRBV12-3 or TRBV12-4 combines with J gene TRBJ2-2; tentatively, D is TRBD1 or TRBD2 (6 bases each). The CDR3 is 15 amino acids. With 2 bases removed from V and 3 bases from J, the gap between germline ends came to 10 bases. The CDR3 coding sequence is TGTGCCAGCAGTTTATGGGGGGCGGACACCGGGGAGCTGTTTTTT. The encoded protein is CASSLWGADTGELFF.

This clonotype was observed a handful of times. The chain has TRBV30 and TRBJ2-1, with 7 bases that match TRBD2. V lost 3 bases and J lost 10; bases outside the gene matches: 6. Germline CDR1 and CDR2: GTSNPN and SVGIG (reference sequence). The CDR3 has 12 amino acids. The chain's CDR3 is CAWSPSAGEQFF. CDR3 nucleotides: TGTGCCTGGAGCCCTTCAGCGGGGGAGCAGTTCTTC.

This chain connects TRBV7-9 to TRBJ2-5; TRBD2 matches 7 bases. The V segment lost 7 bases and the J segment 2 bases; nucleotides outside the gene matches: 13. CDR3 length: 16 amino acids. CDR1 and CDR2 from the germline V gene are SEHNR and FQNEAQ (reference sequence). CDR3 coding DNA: TGTGCCAGCACCTTCCCCCAGGGAGGGGAGCAAGAGACCCAGTACTTC. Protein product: CASTFPQGGEQETQYF. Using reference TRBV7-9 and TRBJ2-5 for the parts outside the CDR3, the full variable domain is DTGVSQNPRHKITKRGQNVTFRCDPISEHNRLYWYRQTLGQGPEFLTYFQNEAQLEKSRLLSDRFSAERPKGSFSTLEIQRTEQGDSAMYLCASTFPQGGEQETQYFGPGTRLLVL.

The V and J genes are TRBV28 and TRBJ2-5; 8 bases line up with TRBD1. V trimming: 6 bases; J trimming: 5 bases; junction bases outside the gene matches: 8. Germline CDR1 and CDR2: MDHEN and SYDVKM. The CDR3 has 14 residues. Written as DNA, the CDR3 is TGTGCCAGCAGGCAAATCAGGGGGCAGGAGACCCAGTACTTC. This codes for CASRQIRGQETQYF.

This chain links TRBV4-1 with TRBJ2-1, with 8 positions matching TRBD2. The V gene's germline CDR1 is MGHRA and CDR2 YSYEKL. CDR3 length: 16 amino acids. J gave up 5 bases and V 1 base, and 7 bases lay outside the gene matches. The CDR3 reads CASSQVISGAHNEQFF. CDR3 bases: TGCGCCAGCAGCCAAGTAATTAGCGGGGCCCACAATGAGCAGTTCTTC.

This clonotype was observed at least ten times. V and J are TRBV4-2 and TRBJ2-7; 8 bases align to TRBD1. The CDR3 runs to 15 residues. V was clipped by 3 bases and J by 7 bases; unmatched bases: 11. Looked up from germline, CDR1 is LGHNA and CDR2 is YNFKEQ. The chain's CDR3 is CASSQMGQEVGEQYF. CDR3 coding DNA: TGTGCCAGCAGCCAGATGGGACAGGAGGTGGGGGAGCAGTACTTC.

In nucleotides, the CDR3 is TGCGCCAGCAGCCAGGGAAGTACAGGGGGCCTGGGTACTGAAGCTTTCTTT. Translating it yields CASSQGSTGGLGTEAFF. The V gene is TRBV4-1, the J gene TRBJ1-1; 9 nucleotides match TRBD1. Unmatched junction bases numbered 13, after V lost 3 bases and J lost 5 bases. There are 17 residues in the CDR3. Germline lookup yields CDR1 MGHRA and CDR2 YSYEKL.

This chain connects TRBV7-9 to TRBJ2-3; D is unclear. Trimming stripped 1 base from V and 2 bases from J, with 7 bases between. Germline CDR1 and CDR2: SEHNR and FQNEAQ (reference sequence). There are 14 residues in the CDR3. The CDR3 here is CASSLGLLTDTQYF. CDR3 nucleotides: TGTGCCAGCAGCTTAGGCCTTCTCACAGATACGCAGTATTTT. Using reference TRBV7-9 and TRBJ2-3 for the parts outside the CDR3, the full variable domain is DTGVSQNPRHKITKRGQNVTFRCDPISEHNRLYWYRQTLGQGPEFLTYFQNEAQLEKSRLLSDRFSAERPKGSFSTLEIQRTEQGDSAMYLCASSLGLLTDTQYFGPGTRLTVL.

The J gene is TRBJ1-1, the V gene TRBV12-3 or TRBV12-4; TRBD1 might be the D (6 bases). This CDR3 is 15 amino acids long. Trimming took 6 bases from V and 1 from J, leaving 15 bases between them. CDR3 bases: TGTGCCAGCAGGGACTTGGGACACCCGAACACTGAAGCTTTCTTT. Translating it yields CASRDLGHPNTEAFF.

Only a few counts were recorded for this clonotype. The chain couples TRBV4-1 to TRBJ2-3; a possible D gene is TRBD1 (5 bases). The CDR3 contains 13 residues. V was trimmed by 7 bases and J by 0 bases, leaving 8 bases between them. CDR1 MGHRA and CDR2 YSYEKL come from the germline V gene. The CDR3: CASNQGSTDTQYF. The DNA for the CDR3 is TGCGCCAGCAACCAGGGCAGCACAGATACGCAGTATTTT.

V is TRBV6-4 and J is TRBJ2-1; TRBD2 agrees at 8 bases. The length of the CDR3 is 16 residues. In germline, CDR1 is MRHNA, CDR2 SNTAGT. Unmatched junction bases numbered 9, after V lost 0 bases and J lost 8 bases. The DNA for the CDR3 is TGTGCCAGCAGTGACTCTGCAAGGACTAGCTTTTATGAGCAGTTCTTC. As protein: CASSDSARTSFYEQFF.

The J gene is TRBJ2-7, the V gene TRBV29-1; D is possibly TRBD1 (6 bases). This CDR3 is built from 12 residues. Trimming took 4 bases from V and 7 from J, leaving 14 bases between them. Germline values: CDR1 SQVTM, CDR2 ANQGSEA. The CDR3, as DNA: TGCAGCGTTGTCACAGGGTGGGATGAGCAGTACTTC. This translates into CSVVTGWDEQYF.

CDR3 DNA sequence: TGTGCCAGCAGTTTAGGGATTGGGGGACAGCTAGATACGCAGTATTTT. Translating it yields CASSLGIGGQLDTQYF. The rearrangement uses TRBV28 and TRBJ2-3; 7 bases align to TRBD1. From germline, CDR1 is MDHEN and CDR2 SYDVKM. The junction had 10 bases not matched to a gene; V was cut back by 2 bases and J by 5 bases. This CDR3 has 16 residues.

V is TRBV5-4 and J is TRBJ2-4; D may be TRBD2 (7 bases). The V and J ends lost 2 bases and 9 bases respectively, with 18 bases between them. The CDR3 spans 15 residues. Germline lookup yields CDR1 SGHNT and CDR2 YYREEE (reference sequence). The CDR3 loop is CASSFGSGGPVIQYF. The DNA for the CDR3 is TGTGCCAGCAGCTTTGGCTCGGGGGGCCCGGTCATTCAGTACTTC.

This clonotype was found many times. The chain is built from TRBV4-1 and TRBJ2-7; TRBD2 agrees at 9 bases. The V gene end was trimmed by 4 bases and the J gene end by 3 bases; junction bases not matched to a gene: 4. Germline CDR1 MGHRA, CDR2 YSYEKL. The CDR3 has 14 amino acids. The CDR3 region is CASSRGLAVYEQYF. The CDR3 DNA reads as TGCGCCAGCAGCCGGGGACTAGCCGTCTACGAGCAGTACTTC.

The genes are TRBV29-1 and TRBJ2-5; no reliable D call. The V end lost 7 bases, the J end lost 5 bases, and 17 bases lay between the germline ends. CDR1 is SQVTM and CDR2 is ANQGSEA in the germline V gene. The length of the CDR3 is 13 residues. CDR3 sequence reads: CSGQSPYWETQYF. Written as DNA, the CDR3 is TGCAGCGGTCAGTCCCCTTACTGGGAGACCCAGTACTTC.

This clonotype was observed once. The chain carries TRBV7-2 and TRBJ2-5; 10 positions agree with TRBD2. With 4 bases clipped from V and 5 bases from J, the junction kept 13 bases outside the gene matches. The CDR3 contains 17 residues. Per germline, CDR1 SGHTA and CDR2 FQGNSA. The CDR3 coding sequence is TGTGCCAGCAGCTATACGGGAAAGCGGGGGGGCGGGGAGACCCAGTACTTC. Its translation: CASSYTGKRGGGETQYF.

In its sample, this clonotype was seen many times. The CDR3 DNA sequence: TGCAGTGCTAGAGACAGGAACTCCTACGAGCAGTACTTC. Protein sequence: CSARDRNSYEQYF. J is TRBJ2-7 and V is TRBV20-1; D is ambiguous. Germline V gene data show CDR1 as DFQATT and CDR2 as SNEGSKA (reference sequence). V lost 0 bases and J 0 bases, leaving 6 bases between the germline ends. The CDR3 sequence is 13 residues long.